This is a list of T cell receptor beta chains from one sample in a study of blood T cell repertoires in COVID-19. Profiled with immunoSEQ multiplex PCR; TCRdb holds only in-frame clones, not every one. The sample records roughly 330,000 clones, around 90% being singletons. The sequencing input was PBMCs or T cells enriched from blood (not recorded which). These receptors originate from a woman in her thirties who had recovered from COVID-19. The CDR3 runs from the conserved cysteine through the conserved F or W. Fields, in order: D gene, V gene, J gene, clone size, CDR3 protein, CDR3 DNA. A D gene is named only where the DNA matches it firmly. Expanded clones get a size class; other rows say once, few or many, or leave the size out.

d_gene: TRBD1
v_gene: TRBV5-1
j_gene: TRBJ1-1
abundance: -
CDR3aa: CASSQGTDTEAFF
CDR3nt: TGCGCCAGCAGCCAGGGGACAGACACTGAAGCTTTCTTT

d_gene: -
v_gene: TRBV30
j_gene: TRBJ1-1
abundance: -
CDR3aa: CAWSVRSVSNTEAFF
CDR3nt: TGTGCCTGGAGTGTACGGAGCGTCTCGAACACTGAAGCTTTCTTT

d_gene: TRBD2
v_gene: TRBV19
j_gene: TRBJ2-3
abundance: -
CDR3aa: CASSSGGPTDTQYF
CDR3nt: TGTGCCAGTAGTAGCGGGGGTCCCACAGATACGCAGTATTTT

d_gene: -
v_gene: TRBV4-1
j_gene: TRBJ1-1
abundance: -
CDR3aa: CASSQVTENTEAFF
CDR3nt: TGCGCCAGCAGCCAGGTAACAGAGAACACTGAAGCTTTCTTT

d_gene: -
v_gene: TRBV7-2
j_gene: TRBJ2-7
abundance: -
CDR3aa: CASSPPIGTNEQYF
CDR3nt: TGTGCCAGCAGCCCACCCATAGGGACAAACGAGCAGTACTTC

d_gene: TRBD1
v_gene: TRBV27
j_gene: TRBJ1-6
abundance: -
CDR3aa: CASSPPRQGSRSPLHF
CDR3nt: TGTGCCAGCAGCCCCCCTAGACAGGGAAGTAGATCACCCCTCCACTTT

d_gene: -
v_gene: TRBV21-1
j_gene: TRBJ1-5
abundance: once
CDR3aa: CASSKTFGRVSQPQHF
CDR3nt: TGTGCCAGCAGCAAGACATTCGGGAGAGTGAGTCAGCCCCAGCATTTT

d_gene: -
v_gene: TRBV19
j_gene: TRBJ1-4
abundance: -
CDR3aa: CASTDLIATNEKLFF
CDR3nt: TGTGCCAGTACCGATTTGATAGCAACTAATGAAAAACTGTTTTTT

d_gene: TRBD1
v_gene: TRBV12-3/TRBV12-4
j_gene: TRBJ1-2
abundance: -
CDR3aa: CASTPGQGDGYTF
CDR3nt: TGTGCCAGCACACCGGGACAGGGAGATGGCTACACCTTC

d_gene: TRBD1
v_gene: TRBV9
j_gene: TRBJ1-2
abundance: -
CDR3aa: CASSRDLGQGPDGYTF
CDR3nt: TGTGCCAGCAGCCGAGATTTAGGACAGGGCCCTGATGGCTACACCTTC

d_gene: TRBD1
v_gene: TRBV7-9
j_gene: TRBJ2-7
abundance: -
CDR3aa: CASSGPGGQVDWF
CDR3nt: TGTGCCAGCAGTGGGCCCGGCGGACAGGTAGATTGGTTC

d_gene: -
v_gene: TRBV7-8
j_gene: TRBJ1-5
abundance: -
CDR3aa: CASRGQGSEPQHF
CDR3nt: TGTGCCAGCAGGGGGCAGGGAAGTGAGCCCCAGCATTTT

d_gene: TRBD2
v_gene: TRBV9
j_gene: TRBJ2-1
abundance: -
CDR3aa: CASSPGLAGGLEQFF
CDR3nt: TGTGCCAGCAGCCCGGGACTAGCGGGGGGGCTTGAGCAGTTCTTC

d_gene: -
v_gene: TRBV4-1
j_gene: TRBJ1-1
abundance: -
CDR3aa: CASSQGVQGNTEAFF
CDR3nt: TGCGCCAGCAGCCAAGGAGTACAGGGGAACACTGAAGCTTTCTTT

d_gene: -
v_gene: TRBV6-1
j_gene: TRBJ2-3
abundance: -
CDR3aa: CASSEVLGAFTDTQYF
CDR3nt: TGTGCCAGCAGTGAAGTATTGGGGGCTTTCACCGATACGCAGTATTTT

d_gene: -
v_gene: TRBV7-9
j_gene: TRBJ2-7
abundance: -
CDR3aa: CASSRTAMPYEQYF
CDR3nt: TGTGCCAGCAGCCGGACAGCGATGCCCTACGAGCAGTACTTC

d_gene: -
v_gene: TRBV6-2/TRBV6-3
j_gene: TRBJ2-7
abundance: -
CDR3aa: CASSYGLRYNEQYF
CDR3nt: TGTGCCAGCAGTTACGGACTTCGGTATAACGAGCAGTACTTC

d_gene: TRBD1
v_gene: TRBV27
j_gene: TRBJ1-2
abundance: -
CDR3aa: CASGGPYRGLGYTF
CDR3nt: TGTGCCAGCGGCGGCCCCTACAGGGGGCTCGGCTACACCTTC

d_gene: -
v_gene: TRBV4-2
j_gene: TRBJ1-4
abundance: once
CDR3aa: CASSQREAGGEKLFF
CDR3nt: TGTGCCAGCAGCCAGAGGGAAGCCGGAGGTGAAAAACTGTTTTTT

d_gene: TRBD1
v_gene: TRBV4-1
j_gene: TRBJ1-5
abundance: few
CDR3aa: CASSLTSGQVNQPQHF
CDR3nt: TGCGCCAGCAGCCTCACCTCGGGACAGGTTAATCAGCCCCAGCATTTT

d_gene: TRBD1
v_gene: TRBV19
j_gene: TRBJ1-1
abundance: -
CDR3aa: CASSIARDRGLSEAFF
CDR3nt: TGTGCCAGTAGTATAGCACGGGACAGGGGGCTTTCTGAAGCTTTCTTT

d_gene: -
v_gene: TRBV25-1
j_gene: TRBJ1-1
abundance: -
CDR3aa: CATRGGRIMNTEAFF
CDR3nt: TGTGCCACCCGTGGGGGCCGAATCATGAACACTGAAGCTTTCTTT

d_gene: -
v_gene: TRBV2
j_gene: TRBJ1-2
abundance: -
CDR3aa: CASSDDSLLLF
CDR3nt: TGTGCCAGCAGTGATGACAGCCTCCTACTCTTC

d_gene: TRBD2
v_gene: TRBV6-1
j_gene: TRBJ2-1
abundance: -
CDR3aa: CASSESRLAGSYNEQFF
CDR3nt: TGTGCCAGCAGTGAAAGTCGATTAGCGGGCTCCTACAATGAGCAGTTCTTC

d_gene: -
v_gene: TRBV6-5
j_gene: TRBJ1-3
abundance: -
CDR3aa: CASSTPGSGNTIYF
CDR3nt: TGTGCCAGCAGTACGCCGGGCTCTGGAAACACCATATATTTT

d_gene: TRBD1
v_gene: TRBV6-6
j_gene: TRBJ1-4
abundance: -
CDR3aa: CASSRRTGLTTNEKLFF
CDR3nt: TGTGCCAGCAGTCGCCGGACAGGATTAACAACTAATGAAAAACTGTTTTTT

d_gene: -
v_gene: TRBV9
j_gene: TRBJ2-7
abundance: -
CDR3aa: CASSELPGPDAYEQYF
CDR3nt: TGTGCCAGCAGCGAGCTACCAGGGCCCGACGCCTACGAGCAGTACTTC

d_gene: -
v_gene: TRBV15
j_gene: TRBJ1-4
abundance: few
CDR3aa: CATSDPGVSEKLFF
CDR3nt: TGTGCCACCAGTGACCCGGGGGTATCTGAAAAACTGTTTTTT

d_gene: -
v_gene: TRBV4-2
j_gene: TRBJ2-1
abundance: -
CDR3aa: CASSQDLGRQEQFF
CDR3nt: TGTGCCAGCAGCCAAGATCTGGGGAGGCAAGAGCAGTTCTTC

d_gene: -
v_gene: TRBV30
j_gene: TRBJ1-2
abundance: -
CDR3aa: CAWAGTGKGYTF
CDR3nt: TGTGCCTGGGCCGGAACAGGGAAGGGCTACACCTTC

d_gene: -
v_gene: TRBV7-9
j_gene: TRBJ1-3
abundance: -
CDR3aa: CASRPVLIPGNTIYF
CDR3nt: TGTGCCAGCAGACCCGTACTGATTCCCGGAAACACCATATATTTT

d_gene: TRBD2
v_gene: TRBV29-1
j_gene: TRBJ2-3
abundance: -
CDR3aa: CSVESSGGGKDTQYF
CDR3nt: TGCAGCGTTGAATCGAGCGGGGGGGGTAAAGATACGCAGTATTTT

d_gene: -
v_gene: TRBV7-9
j_gene: TRBJ1-4
abundance: -
CDR3aa: CASSLDGTFNEKLFF
CDR3nt: TGTGCCAGCAGCTTAGACGGGACATTCAATGAAAAACTGTTTTTT

d_gene: TRBD2
v_gene: TRBV27
j_gene: TRBJ2-7
abundance: -
CDR3aa: CASSKTSGGYEQYF
CDR3nt: TGTGCCAGCAGTAAGACTAGCGGGGGGTACGAGCAGTACTTC

d_gene: TRBD2
v_gene: TRBV2
j_gene: TRBJ2-3
abundance: -
CDR3aa: CASSGGSTDTQYF
CDR3nt: TGTGCCAGCAGCGGGGGGTCCACAGATACGCAGTATTTT

d_gene: TRBD1
v_gene: TRBV10-3
j_gene: TRBJ1-5
abundance: -
CDR3aa: CAIRSTGEGQPQHF
CDR3nt: TGTGCCATCAGATCGACAGGGGAAGGTCAGCCCCAGCATTTT

d_gene: TRBD1
v_gene: TRBV7-2
j_gene: TRBJ1-5
abundance: -
CDR3aa: CASSSPDRGSNQPQHF
CDR3nt: TGTGCCAGCAGCTCGCCGGACAGGGGCAGCAATCAGCCCCAGCATTTT

d_gene: -
v_gene: TRBV7-9
j_gene: TRBJ1-3
abundance: -
CDR3aa: CASRPRRGSSGNTIYF
CDR3nt: TGTGCCAGCAGGCCTCGGAGGGGTTCCTCTGGAAACACCATATATTTT

d_gene: -
v_gene: TRBV7-8
j_gene: TRBJ1-1
abundance: -
CDR3aa: CASSPGPNTEAFF
CDR3nt: TGTGCCAGCAGCCCGGGTCCGAACACTGAAGCTTTCTTT

d_gene: -
v_gene: TRBV19
j_gene: TRBJ2-1
abundance: -
CDR3aa: CASTTSSSYNEQFF
CDR3nt: TGTGCCAGTACCACTAGCTCTTCCTACAATGAGCAGTTCTTC

d_gene: TRBD1
v_gene: TRBV6-5
j_gene: TRBJ1-2
abundance: -
CDR3aa: CASSPWDRDGYTF
CDR3nt: TGTGCCAGCAGTCCTTGGGACAGAGATGGCTACACCTTC

d_gene: -
v_gene: TRBV9
j_gene: TRBJ1-5
abundance: once
CDR3aa: CASSLVLVGGQPQHF
CDR3nt: TGTGCCAGCAGCCTAGTGTTGGTGGGGGGTCAGCCCCAGCATTTT

d_gene: -
v_gene: TRBV6-1
j_gene: TRBJ1-2
abundance: -
CDR3aa: CASSEGRIYGYTF
CDR3nt: TGTGCCAGCAGTGAAGGGCGGATCTATGGCTACACCTTC

d_gene: TRBD2
v_gene: TRBV11-3
j_gene: TRBJ2-3
abundance: -
CDR3aa: CASSSLGGEGNTQYF
CDR3nt: TGTGCCAGCAGCTCACTGGGCGGGGAGGGAAATACGCAGTATTTT

d_gene: -
v_gene: TRBV5-8
j_gene: TRBJ1-1
abundance: -
CDR3aa: CASSLGQGGSEAFF
CDR3nt: TGTGCCAGCAGCCTGGGGCAGGGTGGATCTGAAGCTTTCTTT

d_gene: TRBD1
v_gene: TRBV14
j_gene: TRBJ1-1
abundance: -
CDR3aa: CASSGQGARGTEAFF
CDR3nt: TGTGCCAGCAGCGGACAGGGGGCGCGGGGAACTGAAGCTTTCTTT

d_gene: TRBD2
v_gene: TRBV7-9
j_gene: TRBJ2-5
abundance: -
CDR3aa: CASSQGLAGVRKTQYF
CDR3nt: TGTGCCAGCAGCCAGGGACTAGCGGGGGTTCGCAAGACCCAGTACTTC

d_gene: -
v_gene: TRBV20-1
j_gene: TRBJ2-7
abundance: -
CDR3aa: CSASLGASYEQYF
CDR3nt: TGCAGTGCTAGTTTGGGAGCCTCCTACGAGCAGTACTTC

d_gene: TRBD1
v_gene: TRBV29-1
j_gene: TRBJ2-7
abundance: -
CDR3aa: CSVEDGTGTGGRTYEQYF
CDR3nt: TGCAGCGTTGAAGACGGGACTGGGACAGGGGGCCGGACCTACGAGCAGTACTTC

d_gene: -
v_gene: TRBV18
j_gene: TRBJ1-1
abundance: -
CDR3aa: CASSPGRGTEAFF
CDR3nt: TGTGCCAGCTCACCCGGCCGGGGAACTGAAGCTTTCTTT

d_gene: -
v_gene: TRBV5-1
j_gene: TRBJ1-1
abundance: -
CDR3aa: CASSLAPQGRTEAFF
CDR3nt: TGCGCCAGCAGCTTGGCTCCCCAGGGAAGGACTGAAGCTTTCTTT

d_gene: TRBD1
v_gene: TRBV4-1
j_gene: TRBJ1-1
abundance: once
CDR3aa: CASTGTVNTEAFF
CDR3nt: TGCGCCAGCACCGGGACAGTGAACACTGAAGCTTTCTTT

d_gene: -
v_gene: TRBV27
j_gene: TRBJ1-1
abundance: few
CDR3aa: CASSPQGTEAFF
CDR3nt: TGTGCCAGCAGTCCGCAGGGCACTGAAGCTTTCTTT

d_gene: TRBD1
v_gene: TRBV19
j_gene: TRBJ1-2
abundance: -
CDR3aa: CASSILGQGANYGYTF
CDR3nt: TGTGCCAGTAGTATCCTCGGACAGGGCGCTAACTATGGCTACACCTTC

d_gene: TRBD1
v_gene: TRBV11-2
j_gene: TRBJ1-1
abundance: -
CDR3aa: CASSLAGGVRTEAFF
CDR3nt: TGTGCCAGCAGCTTGGCAGGGGGCGTCCGAACTGAAGCTTTCTTT